Sequencing of this TCR beta chain was carried out in a study of blood T cell repertoires in COVID-19. Study at large: Whether acute or convalescent, the COVID-19 samples came from the United States, Italy and Spain. From T cells, B-cell-depleted T cells, or PBMCs came the material, which was cDNA or gDNA.

This clone was detected once. Original data processing: Quantification of nucleated cells was approximated via reference gene primer amplification. Measured with immunoSEQ multiplex PCR; TCRdb has only the in-frame clones, and not every one. V, J and clone size are taken as reported in that table, and D and trimming were inferred from the DNA itself. The sample lists just under 350,000 clones, more than 70% seen once, with more than 5.5% in the top ten. One Seattle source followed patients from active infection through their disease course. Trimming cost V 4 bases and J 0 bases, with 19 bases left between them. Germline V gene sequence: CDR1 MGHRA, CDR2 YSYEKL. This CDR3 spans 17 amino acids.

The sequencing sample was made of peripheral blood. The chain links TRBV4-1 to TRBJ2-7; perhaps TRBD1 as D (6 bases). The source of this sequence is a woman in her 70s with COVID-19, enrolled during active disease. Here the CDR3 reads CASSPLTFLTGSYEQYF. In DNA, the CDR3 is TGCGCCAGCAGCCCACTCACGTTTCTGACAGGCTCCTACGAGCAGTACTTC.